This T cell receptor (beta chain) stems from a study of shared clonotypes between healthy human individuals. Looking at the study overall: Per donor, three plates held CD4 naive cells, three held CD4 memory, two held CD8 naive and one held CD8 memory. General study results and limits: It was the few donors that limited the genetic and exposure-history diversity represented. Roughly 5% of naive CD4 clonotypes were shared across several donors.

Clones were read by immunoSEQ multiplex PCR, and TCRdb kept only the in-frame ones, dropping some. The sample lists hundreds of thousands of clones; roughly 70% were seen once. J lost 5 bases, V lost 0 bases, and 2 bases had no gene match. The CDR3 loop spans 16 amino acids. Germline V gene data show CDR1 as LGHNA and CDR2 as YNFKEQ. Both subsets, CD45RA+ naive and CD45RA-negative memory, were split from the CD4+ cells. A word on this clone: The antigen remains undetermined.

The chain carries TRBV4-2 and TRBJ2-2; 11 nucleotides match TRBD2. Sequencing was carried out using memory CD4+ T cells sorted from blood. Subset here: CD45RA-negative fraction. The source is a woman in her twenties or thirties in good health. The CDR3 is CASSQDRTSGTGELFF. DNA for the CDR3: TGTGCCAGCAGCCAAGATCGGACTAGCGGGACCGGGGAGCTGTTTTTT.